A selection of T cell receptor beta chains follows, all from one sample in a study of PD-1 blockade in classical Hodgkin lymphoma. The table came from immunoSEQ multiplex PCR; TCRdb's copy has only in-frame clones and leaves some out. The table has some 65,000 clones, over 55% seen once; the top ten hold about 9.1%. Sequences were derived from peripheral blood mononuclear cells (PBMCs), sampled before the second cycle of nivolumab. The receptors here all came from a human donor with classical Hodgkin lymphoma. Each CDR3 is given with its conserved first and last residue. Each record gives: J gene, D gene, V gene, CDR3 protein. D genes are given only for firm matches.

J gene: TRBJ2-5; D gene: TRBD1; V gene: TRBV5-6; CDR3 protein: CASSQLVGTGEGETQYF
J gene: TRBJ2-3; D gene: TRBD2; V gene: TRBV5-8; CDR3 protein: CASSLGLAGAPTDTQYF
J gene: TRBJ2-3; D gene: NA; V gene: TRBV25-1; CDR3 protein: CASQGFTQYF
J gene: TRBJ1-4; D gene: NA; V gene: TRBV11-3; CDR3 protein: CASSLSGTHGEKLFF
J gene: TRBJ2-5; D gene: NA; V gene: TRBV5-6; CDR3 protein: CASSLAGQGRETQYF
J gene: TRBJ1-1; D gene: NA; V gene: TRBV12-5; CDR3 protein: CASGWSTEAFF
J gene: TRBJ1-4; D gene: NA; V gene: TRBV19; CDR3 protein: CASSIRGATNEKLFF
J gene: TRBJ1-2; D gene: NA; V gene: TRBV6-5; CDR3 protein: CASRMDREFYGYTF
J gene: TRBJ2-1; D gene: NA; V gene: TRBV2; CDR3 protein: CASSVDRMYNEQFF
J gene: TRBJ2-1; D gene: TRBD2; V gene: TRBV11-3; CDR3 protein: CASSLEAGTNWGEQFF
J gene: TRBJ1-4; D gene: NA; V gene: TRBV7-9; CDR3 protein: CASSLGRRGNEKLFF
J gene: TRBJ1-1; D gene: NA; V gene: TRBV19; CDR3 protein: CASSPGLTGATEAFF
J gene: TRBJ1-4; D gene: TRBD1; V gene: TRBV30; CDR3 protein: CAREDRGNEKLFF
J gene: TRBJ2-2; D gene: TRBD1; V gene: TRBV5-6; CDR3 protein: CASSLTGTGLSTNTGELFF
J gene: TRBJ1-5; D gene: NA; V gene: TRBV5-8; CDR3 protein: CASSLTGLNQPQHF
J gene: TRBJ2-6; D gene: TRBD1; V gene: TRBV5-1; CDR3 protein: CASSGGTGSSGANVLTF
J gene: TRBJ2-1; D gene: TRBD1; V gene: TRBV2; CDR3 protein: CASRDRGTGDNEQFF